This TCR beta chain is drawn from a study of shared clonotypes between healthy human individuals. Per the original methods: ImmunoSEQ gave junction-only sequences without quality scores, so filtering differed. TCRdb's copy holds only in-frame clones and misses some; the assay was immunoSEQ multiplex PCR. V and J calls plus clone size are reproduced from that table; the DNA served to infer D and trimming. Of over 750,000 clones listed, just over 95% were seen once; the top ten hold around 0.21%. Study conclusions and caveats: Investigators expected sequencing depth to affect clonotype sharing among donors.

CD45RO-negative, CCR7-selected cells formed the naive CD8 fraction, which excluded terminally differentiated effector memory CD45RA+ cells. Germline CDR1 is SGHVS and CDR2 is FNYEAQ. The CDR3 totals 12 residues. Between the trimmed V and J ends, which lost 2 bases and 7 bases, there was a span of 6 bases. Details on this clone: The antigen is undetermined.

The sample was naive CD8+ T cells sorted from blood. The genes are TRBV7-6 and TRBJ1-5, with D uncertain. The TCR originated in a young man in good health. The CDR3 DNA reads as TGTGCCAGCAGCTTATTGGGGCAGCCCCAGCATTTT. Translation gives CASSLLGQPQHF.